This T cell receptor (beta chain) originates from a study of OX40 agonist ivuxolimab in advanced cancers. Overall study context: Every 2 weeks, ivuxolimab was infused into the patients intravenously at between 0.01 and 10 mg/kg.

Study-wide points: Antigen specificity of clonally expanded peripheral T cells was not established. Some of the nonresponding patients also showed low levels of normalized T-cell clonal expansion. At 0.1 to 3.0 mg/kg, clonal expansion of CD4+ and CD8+ blood T cells had occurred by week 6.

This clone occurred once. Its antigen remains unidentified. The CDR3 contains 14 residues. V lost 0 bases to trimming and J lost 2 bases, with 8 bases between them. Germline CDR1 and CDR2: SGHTA and FQGNSA. TCRdb keeps only in-frame clones here, not all; method: immunoSEQ multiplex PCR. The sample holds about 79,000 clones, 80% to 95% seen once. The chain employs TRBV7-2 and TRBJ2-7, with D possibly TRBD1 on 5 matching bases. The source is an adult with an advanced solid tumor such as melanoma, head and neck, liver or kidney cancer. The sequences come from CD4+ or CD8+ T cells sorted from blood, collected in a trial of the OX40 agonist ivuxolimab. In DNA, the CDR3 is TGTGCCAGCAGCTTAGCTGGACAACCCTACGAGCAGTACTTC. Amino acids: CASSLAGQPYEQYF.